This T cell receptor (beta chain) was identified in a study of CD8+ T cells in alopecia areata. Study summary: Tofacitinib treatment spanned 6 to 18 months, with 6 months off drug afterward. Severity scores in treated patients reflected the percentage of scalp affected. Whole-study findings and limits: Just one nonresponder means the tie between baseline CD8+ expansion and response stays uncertain.

As regards this clone: The antigen is unknown.

The treatment: oral pan-JAK inhibitor, 5-10 mg twice daily. Sorting separated CD4+ and CD8+ T cells out of PBMCs. Germline CDR1 and CDR2: LNHDA and SQIVND (reference sequence). The CDR3 sequence is 14 residues long. V gave up 7 bases and J gave up 0 bases; unmatched junction bases: 6. Investigators isolated RNA and reverse transcribed it into cDNA to act as the sequencing template. Produced via immunoSEQ multiplex PCR; TCRdb's table is partial and in-frame only. Of around 300,000 clones in the sample, 60% were seen once. V and J are TRBV19 and TRBJ2-7; 7 positions agree with TRBD1. The material was CD4+ T cells sorted from blood, obtained at approximately week 52, from a patient treated with tofacitinib. This clonotype was obtained from a human donor with alopecia areata. The CDR3 DNA follows: TGTGCCAGTATGCCCAGGGGGTCCTCCTACGAGCAGTACTTC. Translating gives CASMPRGSSYEQYF.